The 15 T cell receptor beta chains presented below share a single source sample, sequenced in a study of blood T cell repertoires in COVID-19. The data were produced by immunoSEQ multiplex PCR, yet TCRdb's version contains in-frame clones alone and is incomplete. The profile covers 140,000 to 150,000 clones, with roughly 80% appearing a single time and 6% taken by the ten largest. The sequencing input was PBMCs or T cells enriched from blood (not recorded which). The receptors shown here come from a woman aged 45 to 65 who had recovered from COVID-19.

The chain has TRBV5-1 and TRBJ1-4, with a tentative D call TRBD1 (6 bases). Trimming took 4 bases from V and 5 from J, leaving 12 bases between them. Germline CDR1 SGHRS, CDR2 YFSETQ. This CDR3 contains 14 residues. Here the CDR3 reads CASSRSGQNEKLFF. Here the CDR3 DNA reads TGCGCCAGCAGCAGATCCGGACAGAATGAAAAACTGTTTTTT.

The CDR3 reads CASSFSQTDTQYF. In nucleotides, the CDR3 is TGTGCCAGCAGCTTCTCCCAGACAGATACGCAGTATTTT. The chain combines TRBV11-3 with TRBJ2-3; D gene uncertain. Germline assignment: CDR1 SGHNT and CDR2 YENEEA. V was trimmed by 3 bases and J by 3 bases, leaving 7 bases between them. The CDR3 has 13 residues.

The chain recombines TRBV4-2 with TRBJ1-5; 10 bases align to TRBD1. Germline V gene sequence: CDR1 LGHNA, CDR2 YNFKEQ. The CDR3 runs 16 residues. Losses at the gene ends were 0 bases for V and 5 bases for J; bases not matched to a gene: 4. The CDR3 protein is CASSQDTGQGYQPQHF. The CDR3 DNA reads TGTGCCAGCAGCCAAGACACGGGACAGGGGTATCAGCCCCAGCATTTT.

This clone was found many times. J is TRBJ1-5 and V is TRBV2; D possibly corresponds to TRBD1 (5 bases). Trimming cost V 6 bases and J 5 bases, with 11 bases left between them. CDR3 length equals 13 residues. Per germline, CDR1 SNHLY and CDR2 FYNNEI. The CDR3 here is CASRGGTYQPQHF. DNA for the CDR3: TGTGCCAGCAGGGGGGGGACGTATCAGCCCCAGCATTTT.

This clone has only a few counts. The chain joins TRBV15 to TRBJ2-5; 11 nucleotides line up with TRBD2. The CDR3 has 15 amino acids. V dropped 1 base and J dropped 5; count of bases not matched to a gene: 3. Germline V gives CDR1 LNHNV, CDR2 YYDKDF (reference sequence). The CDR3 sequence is CATSRAGTSGETQYF. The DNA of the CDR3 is TGTGCCACCAGCAGAGCTGGGACTAGCGGTGAGACCCAGTACTTC.

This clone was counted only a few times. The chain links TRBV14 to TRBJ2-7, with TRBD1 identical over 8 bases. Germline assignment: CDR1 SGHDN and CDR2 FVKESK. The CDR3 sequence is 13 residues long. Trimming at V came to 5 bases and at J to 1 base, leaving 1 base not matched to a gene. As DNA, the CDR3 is TGTGCCAGCAGCAGACAGGGGTCCTACGAGCAGTACGTC. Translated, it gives CASSRQGSYEQYV.

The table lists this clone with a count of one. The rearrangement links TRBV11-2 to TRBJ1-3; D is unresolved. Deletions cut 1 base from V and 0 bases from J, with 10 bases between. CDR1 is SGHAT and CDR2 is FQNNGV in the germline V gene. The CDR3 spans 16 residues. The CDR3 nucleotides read TGTGCCAGCAGCTTAGTGCACCCAGTCTCTGGAAACACCATATATTTT. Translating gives CASSLVHPVSGNTIYF.

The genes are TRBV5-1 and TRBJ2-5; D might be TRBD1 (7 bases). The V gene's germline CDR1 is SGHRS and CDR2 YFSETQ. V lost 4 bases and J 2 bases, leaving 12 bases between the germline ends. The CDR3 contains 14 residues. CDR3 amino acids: CASSGGTEQETQYF. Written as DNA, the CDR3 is TGCGCCAGCAGCGGGGGGACAGAGCAAGAGACCCAGTACTTC.

CDR3 residues: CASLEDTEAFF. DNA of the CDR3: TGTGCCAGCCTGGAGGACACTGAAGCTTTCTTT. The chain is built from TRBV12-3 or TRBV12-4 and TRBJ1-1; D uncertain. This CDR3 has 11 residues. Trimming took off 8 bases at V and 3 bases at J, with 7 bases between the two ends.

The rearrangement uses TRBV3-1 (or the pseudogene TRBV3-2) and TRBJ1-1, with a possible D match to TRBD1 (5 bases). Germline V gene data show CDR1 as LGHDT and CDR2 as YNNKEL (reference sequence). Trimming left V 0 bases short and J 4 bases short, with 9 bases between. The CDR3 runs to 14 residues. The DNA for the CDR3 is TGTGCCAGCAGCCAAGATGGGGCCTTCACTGAAGCTTTCTTT. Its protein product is CASSQDGAFTEAFF.

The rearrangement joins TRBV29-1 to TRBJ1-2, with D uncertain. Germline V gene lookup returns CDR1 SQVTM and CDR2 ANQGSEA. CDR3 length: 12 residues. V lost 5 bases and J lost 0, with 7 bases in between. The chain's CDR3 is CSVYTTNYGYTF. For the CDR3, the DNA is TGCAGCGTTTACACAACTAACTATGGCTACACCTTC.

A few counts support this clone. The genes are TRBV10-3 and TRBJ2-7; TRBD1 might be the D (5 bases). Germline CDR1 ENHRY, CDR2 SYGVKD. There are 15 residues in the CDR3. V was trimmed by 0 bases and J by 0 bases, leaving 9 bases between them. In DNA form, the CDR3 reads TGTGCCATCAGTGAGTCAGGTCAGGGCTCCTACGAGCAGTACGTC. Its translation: CAISESGQGSYEQYV.

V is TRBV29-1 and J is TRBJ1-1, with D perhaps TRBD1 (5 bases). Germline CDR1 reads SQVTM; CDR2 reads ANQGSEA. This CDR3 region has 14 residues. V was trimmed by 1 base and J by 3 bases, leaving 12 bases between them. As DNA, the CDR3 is TGCAGCGTTGAAGGAATGGACAACTACACTGAAGCTTTCTTT. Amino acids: CSVEGMDNYTEAFF.

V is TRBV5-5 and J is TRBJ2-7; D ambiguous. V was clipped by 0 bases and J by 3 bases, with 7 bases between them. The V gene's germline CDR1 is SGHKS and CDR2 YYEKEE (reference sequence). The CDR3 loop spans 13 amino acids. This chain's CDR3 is CASSLEESYEQYF. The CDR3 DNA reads TGTGCCAGCAGCTTGGAGGAGAGCTACGAGCAGTACTTC.

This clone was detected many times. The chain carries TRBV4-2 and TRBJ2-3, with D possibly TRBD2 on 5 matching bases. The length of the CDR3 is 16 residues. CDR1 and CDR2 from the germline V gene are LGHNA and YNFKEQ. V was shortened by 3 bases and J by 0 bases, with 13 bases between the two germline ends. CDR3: CASSHQGLGSTDTQYF. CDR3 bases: TGTGCCAGCAGCCACCAAGGACTGGGAAGCACAGATACGCAGTATTTT.